A selection of T cell receptor beta chains follows, all from one sample in a study of blood T cells in healthy people across ages. Via MiXCR, TCRdb re-called the 5' RACE reads, giving one row per CDR3 protein. The profile shows about 770,000 distinct CDR3 sequences, 40% to 50% of them singletons. Specimen: blood. The receptors here all came from a man aged 60 to 75 in good health. CDR3s leave out the opening cysteine and the closing phenylalanine or tryptophan. Fields, in order: V gene, J gene, CDR3 protein.

V gene: TRBV12-3/TRBV12-4
J gene: TRBJ2-1
CDR3 protein: ASSLARGGLYNEQF

V gene: TRBV28
J gene: NA
CDR3 protein: ASSRGSGGGQETQY

V gene: TRBV10-3
J gene: TRBJ1-4
CDR3 protein: AISEQGGYEKLF

V gene: TRBV29-1
J gene: TRBJ2-3
CDR3 protein: SVEGLALDTQY

V gene: TRBV30
J gene: TRBJ1-1
CDR3 protein: AWADKNTEAF

V gene: TRBV28
J gene: TRBJ2-1
CDR3 protein: ASSSRDSGGQF

V gene: TRBV9
J gene: TRBJ1-1
CDR3 protein: ASSPRSGTEAF

V gene: TRBV9
J gene: TRBJ2-1
CDR3 protein: ASSAATSGVYNEQF

V gene: TRBV7-2
J gene: TRBJ1-5
CDR3 protein: ASSFAQGMDQPQH

V gene: TRBV10-3
J gene: TRBJ2-1
CDR3 protein: AIRTGQHNEQF

V gene: TRBV6-2/TRBV6-3
J gene: TRBJ2-5
CDR3 protein: ASSTRQEIIETQY

V gene: TRBV4-1
J gene: TRBJ1-2
CDR3 protein: ASSQVHRANFYGYT

V gene: TRBV7-2
J gene: TRBJ2-7
CDR3 protein: ASSLTSGGFEQY

V gene: TRBV7-8
J gene: NA
CDR3 protein: ASSLALAGDEQY

V gene: TRBV5-5
J gene: TRBJ1-2
CDR3 protein: ASSLGQPNYGYT

V gene: TRBV9
J gene: TRBJ2-5
CDR3 protein: ASSVGATVKETQY

V gene: TRBV7-2
J gene: TRBJ1-6
CDR3 protein: ASGDSYNSPLH

V gene: TRBV6-6
J gene: TRBJ2-3
CDR3 protein: ASTLRDLTTDTQY

V gene: TRBV11-2
J gene: TRBJ2-7
CDR3 protein: ASSFNFVGLYEQY

V gene: TRBV21-1
J gene: TRBJ2-1
CDR3 protein: ASSSEQGMEF

V gene: TRBV10-3
J gene: TRBJ1-2
CDR3 protein: AISVGIHGYT

V gene: TRBV9
J gene: TRBJ2-7
CDR3 protein: ASSIRPVAGYEQY

V gene: TRBV20-1
J gene: TRBJ1-4
CDR3 protein: SVERDEKLF